This TCR beta chain is from a study of regulatory T cells in long-lasting Graves disease. Time point noted: persistent/refractory GD, antithyroid drugs over 5 years with positive TRAb. The TCR library was made from RNA that had been extracted from PBMCs in TRIzol. An endocrinology department located in Xi'an, China, was where the patients came from. In building TCR beta libraries, iRepertoire HTBI primers were used together with Arm-PCR of CDR3 regions. TCRdb re-analysed the multiplex PCR reads in MiXCR, keeping a single row per CDR3 protein. There are some 330,000 distinct CDR3 sequences in the sample; more than 20% occur only once, and 28% lies in the top ten. Germline V CDR1 and CDR2: SGHRS, YFSETQ. J gave up 5 bases and V 4 bases, and 12 bases lay outside the gene matches. The CDR3 sequence is 15 residues long. This clonotype was counted a few times.

The V gene is TRBV5-1, the J gene TRBJ2-7; 7 bases map to TRBD2. This receptor was taken from a woman between 40 and 50 years old with Graves disease. Material: peripheral blood mononuclear cells (PBMCs), obtained when the disease was refractory, from a patient treated with antithyroid drugs. The CDR3 region has the DNA TGCGCCAGCAGCATCTTGTCTAGCGGATTCGACGAGCAGTACTTC. It yields the protein CASSILSSGFDEQYF.